The table lists the clone carrying this T cell receptor beta chain with many counts. The antigen is unknown. These data originate in a study of neurological immune-mediated disorders. Germline assignment: CDR1 LGHNA and CDR2 YNFKEQ. This CDR3 has 16 amino acids. With 2 bases clipped from V and 4 bases from J, the junction kept 8 bases outside the gene matches. Study observations and caveats: TCR clonal expansion peaked in HTLV-1-associated myelopathy patients and was lowest in multiple sclerosis patients. Sharing of CDR3 amino acid sequences among expanded clones across subjects was absent, suggesting private repertoires in all groups.

TCRdb called the 5' RACE reads again in MiXCR, with one record for every CDR3 protein. The sample includes roughly 76,000 distinct CDR3 sequences, over 12% of them seen just once. The receptor was isolated from a woman in her forties or fifties in good health. This chain links TRBV4-2 with TRBJ2-1; 7 bases are a match to TRBD2. Source material: PBMCs. CDR3: CASSQRGGRGYNEQFF. The CDR3 DNA follows: TGTGCCAGCAGCCAACGGGGCGGGCGGGGGTACAATGAGCAGTTCTTC.